These 30 T cell receptor beta chains share one sample of origin, sequenced in a study of T cell repertoires in cytomegalovirus infection (dated by TCRdb to about 2019). Sequencing used an Illumina HiSeq 1500. TCRdb applied fastp at Q25 and MiXCR to the public reads, then kept only in-frame beta chains. Identical CDR3 proteins give one entry, which carries the most common genes and DNA. The sample profile shows roughly 640,000 distinct CDR3 sequences; 24% of them were found once. 8% of the sample goes to the ten largest clones. Sequencing was done on a sample of CD8+ T cells from PBMCs. The receptors here all came from a human donor in good health (CMV status not recorded). Some clones in this sample may be carry-over from other donors' samples.

This clonotype has just a few counts. The rearrangement joins TRBV5-6 to TRBJ2-1, with D perhaps being TRBD1 or TRBD2 (6 bases each). V shed 2 bases and J shed 6 bases, with 15 bases lying between them. Germline values: CDR1 SGHDT, CDR2 YYEEEE. This CDR3 is 15 amino acids long. CDR3 in amino acids: CASSFPGAQRNEQFF. The CDR3 DNA reads TGTGCCAGCAGCTTCCCGGGGGCCCAGCGCAATGAGCAGTTCTTC.

This chain connects TRBV29-1 to TRBJ1-2; D call uncertain. CDR3 length equals 18 residues. V shed 0 bases and J shed 1 base, with 21 bases lying between them. Germline CDR1 is SQVTM and CDR2 is ANQGSEA. The CDR3 DNA follows: TGCAGCGTTGAAGATAGGAAACTGGTGGGAACGGGTAACTATGGCTACACCTTC. This gives the protein CSVEDRKLVGTGNYGYTF.

Regarding this clonotype: Compared with germline, one end of the junction differs, possibly owing to a read error. The gene calls are TRBV14 and TRBJ2-6, with D uncertain. The CDR3 loop spans 16 amino acids. Looked up from germline, CDR1 is SGHDN and CDR2 is FVKESK. The CDR3 DNA reads TGTGTCAGCAGCCAAGATAGGGTCTCTGGGGCCAACGTCCTGACTTTC. This encodes CVSSQDRVSGANVLTF. The whole variable domain, remainder taken from reference TRBV14 and TRBJ2-6, is EAGVTQFPSHSVIEKGQTVTLRCDPISGHDNLYWYRRVMGKEIKFLLHFVKESKQDESGMPNNRFLAERTGGTYSTLKVQPAELEDSGVYFCVSSQDRVSGANVLTFGAGSRLTVL.

V is TRBV14 and J is TRBJ2-2, with D perhaps matching TRBD1 (5 bases). Germline V gene data show CDR1 as SGHDN and CDR2 as FVKESK. With 0 bases removed from V and 1 base from J, the gap between germline ends came to 12 bases. CDR3 size: 17 residues. For the CDR3, the DNA is TGTGCCAGCAGCCAAGAAGGGGCAGGAGTGAACACCGGGGAGCTGTTTTTT. It translates to CASSQEGAGVNTGELFF. Full variable domain (rest looked up from reference TRBV14 and TRBJ2-2): EAGVTQFPSHSVIEKGQTVTLRCDPISGHDNLYWYRRVMGKEIKFLLHFVKESKQDESGMPNNRFLAERTGGTYSTLKVQPAELEDSGVYFCASSQEGAGVNTGELFFGEGSRLTVL.

This clonotype was detected a few times. The rearrangement joins TRBV19 to TRBJ2-7, with 9 bases aligning to TRBD2. With V trimmed by 4 bases and J by 3 bases, 4 bases remained unmatched. CDR3 length equals 14 residues. Germline V gives CDR1 LNHDA, CDR2 SQIVND (reference sequence). CDR3: CASSNGLANYEQYF. Written as DNA, the CDR3 is TGTGCCAGTAGTAACGGACTAGCGAACTACGAGCAGTACTTC.

This clonotype has more than one count but fewer than ten. The rearrangement uses TRBV11-2 and TRBJ2-7, with D tentatively TRBD1 (6 bases). The length of the CDR3 is 17 residues. Trimming stripped 2 bases from V and 0 bases from J, with 17 bases between. Germline V lookup: CDR1 SGHAT, CDR2 FQNNGV. The CDR3 region is CASSLYNREGPSYEQYF. CDR3 DNA: TGTGCCAGCAGCTTATACAACAGGGAAGGGCCCTCCTACGAGCAGTACTTC. Filled out from reference TRBV11-2 and TRBJ2-7, the complete variable domain reads EAGVAQSPRYKIIEKRQSVAFWCNPISGHATLYWYQQILGQGPKLLIQFQNNGVVDDSQLPKDRFSAERLKGVDSTLKIQPAKLEDSAVYLCASSLYNREGPSYEQYFGPGTRLTVT.

This clonotype was counted at least ten times. The J gene is TRBJ2-3, the V gene TRBV28, with D perhaps being TRBD1 or TRBD2 (5 bases each). Germline CDR1 is MDHEN and CDR2 is SYDVKM. V gave up 5 bases and J gave up 2 bases, with 20 bases separating them. CDR3 length equals 17 residues. CDR3 protein: CASSQGRTLFITDTQYF. In DNA form, the CDR3 reads TGTGCCAGCAGTCAGGGACGGACCCTCTTTATCACAGATACGCAGTATTTT. The entire variable domain, with the rest obtained from reference TRBV28 and TRBJ2-3, is as follows: DVKVTQSSRYLVKRTGEKVFLECVQDMDHENMFWYRQDPGLGLRLIYFSYDVKMKEKGDIPEGYSVSREKKERFSLILESASTNQTSMYLCASSQGRTLFITDTQYFGPGTRLTVL.

There are many counts of this clonotype. This chain connects TRBV6-2 or TRBV6-3 to TRBJ1-4; D uncertain. Trimming took off 5 bases at V and 8 bases at J, with 15 bases between the two ends. The CDR3 loop spans 14 amino acids. Germline values: CDR1 MNHEY, CDR2 SVGEGT. The CDR3 DNA reads TGTGCCAGCAGTCGAGAGGGATGGAGGGAAAAACTGTTTTTT. It codes for CASSREGWREKLFF.

This clonotype is a singleton in its sample. The chain uses TRBV5-1 and TRBJ2-2; 8 positions match TRBD1. The CDR3 is made up of 16 amino acids. Unmatched junction bases numbered 10, after V lost 4 bases and J lost 5 bases. From germline, CDR1 is SGHRS and CDR2 YFSETQ. CDR3 in amino acids: CASSAPGQGVTGELFF. CDR3 nucleotide sequence: TGCGCCAGCAGCGCTCCCGGACAGGGAGTGACCGGGGAGCTGTTTTTT.

This clonotype was seen repeatedly, ten times or more. This chain uses TRBV28 with TRBJ1-1, with D maybe TRBD1 (6 bases). CDR3 size: 14 residues. Deletions cut 6 bases from V and 0 bases from J, with 11 bases between. Germline loops: CDR1 MDHEN, CDR2 SYDVKM. The CDR3, as DNA: TGTGCCAGCAGCCCCAGGGGCATGAACACTGAAGCTTTCTTT. This gives the protein CASSPRGMNTEAFF.

The sample holds many counts of this clonotype. The V gene is TRBV19, the J gene TRBJ2-5; 7 nucleotides agree with TRBD1. V lost 2 bases, J lost 4 bases, and 7 bases stayed unmatched. This CDR3 has 15 residues. CDR1 and CDR2 from the germline V gene are LNHDA and SQIVND (reference sequence). CDR3 DNA: TGTGCCAGTAGTATAATCATGACAGGGTTAGAGACCCAGTACTTC. Its translation: CASSIIMTGLETQYF.

This clonotype turned up a few times. The CDR3 end shows no conserved phenylalanine or tryptophan, and so a read error is likely. The chain recombines TRBV6-2 or TRBV6-3 with TRBJ1-1; the match to TRBD1 covers 8 bases. Germline V CDR1 and CDR2: MNHEY, SVGEGT. The J segment lost 1 base and the V segment lost 5 bases, leaving 3 bases of the junction unmatched. This CDR3 spans 14 amino acids. DNA of the CDR3: TGTGCCAGCAGTCCCGGACAGGGGAACACTGAAGCTTTCTTG. Its translation is CASSPGQGNTEAFL.

The V gene is TRBV7-9, the J gene TRBJ2-5, with 10 bases aligning to TRBD2. The CDR3 is 16 amino acids. Germline V gives CDR1 SEHNR, CDR2 FQNEAQ (reference sequence). Germline trimming cut 5 bases from V and 2 bases from J; bases unmatched to any gene: 8. The DNA for the CDR3 is TGTGCCAGCAGCGATCTGGGGACTAGCGTTCAAGAGACCCAGTACTTC. This codes for CASSDLGTSVQETQYF.

This chain joins TRBV28 and TRBJ2-1, with D uncertain. Trimming left V 1 base short and J 9 bases short, with 10 bases between. Germline V lookup: CDR1 MDHEN, CDR2 SYDVKM. The CDR3 is 13 residues long. The CDR3 loop is CASSLLQIGEQFF. The CDR3, as DNA: TGTGCCAGCAGTTTATTACAGATAGGTGAGCAGTTCTTC.

This sequence joins TRBV7-6 and TRBJ1-4, with TRBD1 matching over 7 bases. The trim removed 5 bases at V and 7 bases at J, leaving 10 bases unmatched. Germline V gene lookup returns CDR1 SGHVS and CDR2 FNYEAQ. This CDR3 contains 15 residues. The CDR3 spells CASSPYSGTVEKLFF. The CDR3 nucleotides are TGTGCCAGCAGCCCATACTCCGGGACAGTTGAAAAACTGTTTTTT.

CDR3 in DNA: TGTGCCAGCGAGGACCCAGGGGGCACTGAAGCTTTCTTT. Its translation: CASEDPGGTEAFF. J is TRBJ1-1 and V is TRBV6-2 or TRBV6-3, with 7 bases identical to TRBD1. CDR1 and CDR2 from the germline V gene are MNHEY and SVGEGT. Trimming cost V 8 bases and J 4 bases; bases outside gene matches: 7. CDR3 length: 13 amino acids.

This clonotype was seen at least ten times. The chain carries TRBV7-9 and TRBJ2-4; D possibly uses TRBD1 or TRBD2 (5 bases each). The length of the CDR3 is 14 residues. Germline lookup yields CDR1 SEHNR and CDR2 FQNEAQ (reference sequence). V was shortened by 1 base and J by 8 bases, with 12 bases between the two germline ends. CDR3 protein: CASSLEGEGDIQYF. The CDR3 DNA sequence: TGTGCCAGCAGCTTAGAGGGAGAAGGGGACATTCAGTACTTC.

In this sample, this clonotype turned up many times. The V and J genes are TRBV7-2 and TRBJ2-7; 8 bases match TRBD2. This CDR3 region has 15 residues. The V gene end was trimmed by 4 bases and the J gene end by 3 bases; junction bases not matched to a gene: 8. Germline values: CDR1 SGHTA, CDR2 FQGNSA. CDR3 DNA sequence: TGTGCCAGCAGCTCCCTGGCGGGGGGCAACTACGAGCAGTACTTC. As protein: CASSSLAGGNYEQYF.

In this sample, this clonotype turned up many times. This CDR3 reads CASSLAGFREGSSGANVLTF. The CDR3, as DNA: TGTGCCAGCAGTTTAGCCGGGTTCAGGGAGGGATCCTCTGGGGCCAACGTCCTGACTTTC. This chain links TRBV12-3 or TRBV12-4 with TRBJ2-6; 7 bases map to TRBD2. This CDR3 comprises 20 residues. With 0 bases clipped from V and 0 bases from J, the junction kept 11 bases outside the gene matches.

This rearrangement joins TRBV29-1 to TRBJ1-1, with D unclear. V dropped 8 bases and J dropped 7 bases, with 14 bases sitting between them. The CDR3 has 11 residues. Germline assignment: CDR1 SQVTM and CDR2 ANQGSEA. CDR3: CSPGLEGEAFF. CDR3 in DNA: TGCAGCCCCGGTCTCGAGGGTGAAGCTTTCTTT. The entire variable domain, with the rest obtained from reference TRBV29-1 and TRBJ1-1, is as follows: SAVISQKPSRDICQRGTSLTIQCQVDSQVTMMFWYRQQPGQSLTLIATANQGSEATYESGFVIDKFPISRPNLTFSTLTVSNMSPEDSSIYLCSPGLEGEAFFGQGTRLTVV.

CDR3 region: CASSLPGQGTEAFF. In DNA form, the CDR3 reads TGTGCCAGCAGCCTGCCGGGACAGGGCACTGAAGCTTTCTTT. This chain links TRBV5-6 with TRBJ1-1; TRBD1 matches 9 bases. This CDR3 region has 14 residues. The trim removed 4 bases at V and 4 bases at J, leaving 5 bases unmatched. The V gene's germline CDR1 is SGHDT and CDR2 YYEEEE.

This clonotype was detected only a few times. V usage is TRBV7-3 and J usage is TRBJ2-2; D gene unclear. Trimming removed 4 bases from V and 1 base from J, with 7 bases in between. The germline gives CDR1 SGHTA, CDR2 FQGTGA. CDR3 length equals 14 residues. CDR3 DNA sequence: TGTGCCAGCAGCTCGTTCGGGAACACCGGGGAGCTGTTTTTT. Amino acids: CASSSFGNTGELFF.

The chain has TRBV20-1 and TRBJ1-6; D remains ambiguous. There are 15 residues in the CDR3. Germline V gene sequence: CDR1 DFQATT, CDR2 SNEGSKA (reference sequence). Trimming took 0 bases from V and 6 from J, leaving 12 bases between them. This chain's CDR3 is CSAREMEGVNSPLHF. As DNA, the CDR3 is TGCAGTGCTAGAGAAATGGAGGGAGTTAATTCACCCCTCCACTTT.

The chain combines TRBV6-5 with TRBJ1-2; D is ambiguous. The CDR3 has 13 amino acids. Trimming pared 10 bases from V and 4 bases from J, leaving 16 bases between. Germline V gives CDR1 MNHEY, CDR2 SVGAGI. CDR3 in amino acids: CATNTGLGYGYTF. CDR3 sequence (DNA): TGTGCCACCAATACCGGTTTGGGCTATGGCTACACCTTC.

The CDR3 loop is CASGRGASDTQYF. DNA of the CDR3: TGCGCCAGCGGGCGGGGGGCCTCAGATACGCAGTATTTT. J is TRBJ2-3 and V is TRBV4-3; 8 bases agree with TRBD2. Trimming took 8 bases from V and 4 from J; bases not matched to a gene: 5. The CDR3 sequence is 13 residues long. Germline V gives CDR1 LGHNA, CDR2 YSLEER.

This chain connects TRBV29-1 to TRBJ2-2, with 12 bases matching TRBD2. Germline-derived CDR1 and CDR2 are SQVTM and ANQGSEA. J lost 6 bases, V lost 5 bases, and 7 bases had no gene match. The CDR3 loop spans 15 amino acids. CDR3 coding DNA: TGCAGCGTTCCAGGACTAGCGGGGTCCTCCGGGGAGCTGTTTTTT. Its translation is CSVPGLAGSSGELFF.

Concerning this clonotype itself: One end of the junction fails to match germline, which may point to a read error. The chain carries TRBV10-3 and TRBJ2-1; D might be TRBD2 (6 bases). Germline V CDR1 and CDR2: ENHRY, SYGVKD. The CDR3 has 16 amino acids. The CDR3 bases are TGTGCCATCAACCCAATCGGGGGACGCTCCTACAATGAGCGGTTCTTC. Translated: CAINPIGGRSYNERFF.

This clonotype was recorded only once. This chain connects TRBV28 to TRBJ1-5; D possibly corresponds to TRBD1 (6 bases). Per the germline V gene, CDR1 is MDHEN and CDR2 is SYDVKM. The CDR3 extends over 16 amino acids. V shed 5 bases and J shed 0 bases, with 14 bases lying between them. CDR3 nucleotides: TGTGCCAGCAGTCTCAGGGGTGCCTGTAGCAATCAGCCCCAGCATTTT. This gives the protein CASSLRGACSNQPQHF.

The rearrangement joins TRBV7-8 to TRBJ2-1; the match to TRBD2 covers 12 bases. This CDR3 is built from 16 residues. Germline trimming cut 8 bases from V and 8 bases from J; bases unmatched to any gene: 13. Germline CDR1 SGHVS, CDR2 FQNEAQ. The CDR3 coding sequence is TGTGCCAGCGTCCGACCAGGACTAGCGGGGCGGTATGAGCAGTTCTTC. Translated: CASVRPGLAGRYEQFF. The full variable domain, with the rest looked up from reference TRBV7-8 and TRBJ2-1, is GAGVSQSPRYKVAKRGQDVALRCDPISGHVSLFWYQQALGQGPEFLTYFQNEAQLDKSGLPSDRFFAERPEGSVSTLKIQRTQQEDSAVYLCASVRPGLAGRYEQFFGPGTRLTVL.

The V gene is TRBV7-9, the J gene TRBJ2-3, with D unresolved. Germline V gene lookup returns CDR1 SEHNR and CDR2 FQNEAQ (reference sequence). Trimming removed 4 bases from V and 5 bases from J, with 10 bases in between. This CDR3 has 13 amino acids. CDR3 nucleotide sequence: TGTGCCAGCAGCTCCTACCTCCAAGATACGCAGTATTTT. Translated: CASSSYLQDTQYF.